A selection of T cell receptor beta chains follows, all from one sample in a study of blood T cells in healthy people across ages. TCRdb passed the 5' RACE reads through MiXCR, listing each CDR3 protein once. The sample records 780,000 or so distinct CDR3 sequences, roughly 50% being singletons. Sequencing input: blood. The receptor set was obtained from a man aged 40-55 years in good health. CDR3s include the opening cysteine and the closing phenylalanine or tryptophan. Fields, in order: clone size, J gene, V gene, D gene, CDR3 DNA, CDR3 protein. D genes are given only for firm matches. Clone size is stated in some rows and not others, as once, few, many or a class when expanded.

clone size: -
J gene: TRBJ1-1
V gene: TRBV4-2
D gene: TRBD1
CDR3 DNA: TGTGCCAGCAGCCAAGACCTACAGGGGATGGTGAACACTGAAGCTTTCTTT
CDR3 protein: CASSQDLQGMVNTEAFF

clone size: few
J gene: TRBJ1-2
V gene: TRBV29-1
D gene: TRBD1
CDR3 DNA: TGCAGCGTGCTGACAGGGACCTATGGCTACACCTTC
CDR3 protein: CSVLTGTYGYTF

clone size: few
J gene: TRBJ2-7
V gene: TRBV6-5
D gene: -
CDR3 DNA: TGTGCCAGCAGGGGACCCGGGACTTTCTTCGAGCAGTACTTC
CDR3 protein: CASRGPGTFFEQYF

clone size: -
J gene: TRBJ2-1
V gene: TRBV6-1
D gene: -
CDR3 DNA: TGTGCCAGCAGTGAAGCGCTAGCGCGGAGCTATGAGCAGTTCTTC
CDR3 protein: CASSEALARSYEQFF

clone size: few
J gene: TRBJ2-7
V gene: TRBV2
D gene: -
CDR3 DNA: TGTGCCAGCAGCTCCCCTAGCCGTTTGGGAGTAGAAGAGCAGTACTTC
CDR3 protein: CASSSPSRLGVEEQYF

clone size: -
J gene: TRBJ1-1
V gene: TRBV5-1
D gene: TRBD1
CDR3 DNA: TGCGCCAGCAGCTGGGGGACAGGGGGATCTGGCCCTGAAGCTTTCTTT
CDR3 protein: CASSWGTGGSGPEAFF

clone size: -
J gene: TRBJ2-1
V gene: TRBV4-2
D gene: -
CDR3 DNA: TGTGCCAGCAGCCAAGATGGAATAGGACCACTACAACGGCTGTTCTTC
CDR3 protein: CASSQDGIGPLQRLFF

clone size: -
J gene: TRBJ2-1
V gene: TRBV6-5
D gene: -
CDR3 DNA: TGTGCCAGCAGTTACTCGTTCGAGTACAATGAGCAGTTCTTC
CDR3 protein: CASSYSFEYNEQFF

clone size: few
J gene: TRBJ2-6
V gene: TRBV20-1
D gene: -
CDR3 DNA: TGCAGTGCTAGAGGGGACGCGATAACGTCTGGGGCCAACGTCCTGACTTTC
CDR3 protein: CSARGDAITSGANVLTF

clone size: -
J gene: TRBJ1-1
V gene: TRBV20-1
D gene: TRBD1
CDR3 DNA: TGCAGTGCCACACAGGGGGTCGGCACTGAAGCTTTCTTT
CDR3 protein: CSATQGVGTEAFF

clone size: -
J gene: TRBJ2-5
V gene: TRBV3-1
D gene: -
CDR3 DNA: TGTGCCAGCAGCCGGCGGGGCAGGTCAGAGACCCAGTACTTC
CDR3 protein: CASSRRGRSETQYF

clone size: -
J gene: TRBJ2-5
V gene: TRBV7-6
D gene: TRBD2
CDR3 DNA: TGTGCCAGCAGCTTAGGGAATGGAGCGGGGACTCAAGAGACCCAGTACTTC
CDR3 protein: CASSLGNGAGTQETQYF

clone size: -
J gene: TRBJ2-5
V gene: TRBV28
D gene: -
CDR3 DNA: TGTGCCAGCAGTTTATTTGTTTGGAACTTCCAAGAGACCCAGTACTTC
CDR3 protein: CASSLFVWNFQETQYF

clone size: -
J gene: TRBJ2-1
V gene: TRBV12-3/TRBV12-4
D gene: -
CDR3 DNA: TGTGCCAGCAGCTCCGGACAGGGAGGGGGCTACAATGAGCAGTTCTTC
CDR3 protein: CASSSGQGGGYNEQFF

clone size: -
J gene: TRBJ2-1
V gene: TRBV11-2
D gene: -
CDR3 DNA: TGTGCCAGCAGCTTAATGGATGAGAAGTTCTTC
CDR3 protein: CASSLMDEKFF

clone size: -
J gene: TRBJ2-7
V gene: TRBV6-5
D gene: -
CDR3 DNA: TGTGCCAGCAGTTACGATACAGACAACTACGAGCAGTACTTC
CDR3 protein: CASSYDTDNYEQYF

clone size: -
J gene: TRBJ2-1
V gene: TRBV24-1
D gene: TRBD2
CDR3 DNA: TGTGCCACCAGCGAAACTAGCGGGCTAAGGAAACATGAGCAGTTCTTC
CDR3 protein: CATSETSGLRKHEQFF

clone size: -
J gene: TRBJ1-5
V gene: TRBV6-2/TRBV6-3
D gene: -
CDR3 DNA: TGTGCCGGCAGTTACTCGTTCGGTCAGCCCAAGGAACAGCCCCAGCATTTT
CDR3 protein: CAGSYSFGQPKEQPQHF

clone size: -
J gene: TRBJ2-7
V gene: TRBV29-1
D gene: -
CDR3 DNA: TGCAGCGTTGGCGTCTACGAGCAGTACTTC
CDR3 protein: CSVGVYEQYF

clone size: -
J gene: TRBJ2-7
V gene: TRBV28
D gene: TRBD2
CDR3 DNA: TGTGCCAGCTTTAAACCGGGACTAGCGACGACCCACGAGCAGTACTTC
CDR3 protein: CASFKPGLATTHEQYF

clone size: once
J gene: TRBJ2-2
V gene: TRBV20-1
D gene: TRBD2
CDR3 DNA: TGCAGTGCTCAGGCTACACGATCCCTAGCGGGGGGGACGCCCACCGGGGAGCTGTTTTTT
CDR3 protein: CSAQATRSLAGGTPTGELFF

clone size: -
J gene: TRBJ1-2
V gene: TRBV3-1
D gene: TRBD1
CDR3 DNA: TGTGCCAGCAGCCAAACCCAGGGACAGCTCTATGGCTACACCTTC
CDR3 protein: CASSQTQGQLYGYTF

clone size: -
J gene: TRBJ2-7
V gene: TRBV14
D gene: TRBD2
CDR3 DNA: TGTGCCAGCAGCCAAGTCAGGCTAGCGGGACCCCTTTCCTACAATGAGCAGTACTTC
CDR3 protein: CASSQVRLAGPLSYNEQYF